Below, 5 T cell receptor beta chains from the same sample are listed, as sequenced in a study of blood T cell repertoires in COVID-19. The data were produced by immunoSEQ multiplex PCR, yet TCRdb's version contains in-frame clones alone and is incomplete. The table lists hundreds of thousands of clones, approximately 88% of them singletons. The sequenced sample was PBMCs or T cells enriched from blood (not recorded which). These receptors originate from a woman younger than 35 who had recovered from COVID-19.

This clone appeared a single time. This chain connects TRBV4-1 to TRBJ2-2; D is undetermined. CDR1 is MGHRA and CDR2 is YSYEKL in the germline V gene. V gave up 0 bases and J gave up 5 bases, with 7 bases separating them. The CDR3 covers 14 residues. For the CDR3, the DNA is TGCGCCAGCAGCCAAGACCTAAGAACCGGGGAGCTGTTTTTT. It specifies CASSQDLRTGELFF.

This chain links TRBV9 with TRBJ1-1; TRBD1 matches at 8 bases. The germline CDR1 and CDR2 sequences are SGDLS and YYNGEE. V lost 4 bases and J lost 5; bases outside the gene matches: 4. The CDR3 length is 13 residues. DNA of the CDR3: TGTGCCAGCAGCTTTCGACAGGGGACTGAAGCTTTCTTT. As protein: CASSFRQGTEAFF.

The V call is TRBV5-4, the J call TRBJ2-1, with D tentatively TRBD1 (6 bases). Germline V gives CDR1 SGHNT, CDR2 YYREEE (reference sequence). Deletions cut 4 bases from V and 4 bases from J, with 15 bases between. The CDR3 is made up of 15 amino acids. CDR3 protein: CASSPPDRSYNEQFF. The CDR3 nucleotides are TGTGCCAGCAGCCCCCCGGACAGAAGTTACAATGAGCAGTTCTTC. Full variable domain (missing parts from reference TRBV5-4 and TRBJ2-1): ETGVTQSPTHLIKTRGQQVTLRCSSQSGHNTVSWYQQALGQGPQFIFQYYREEENGRGNFPPRFSGLQFPNYSSELNVNALELDDSALYLCASSPPDRSYNEQFFGPGTRLTVL.

The J gene is TRBJ2-3, the V gene TRBV7-8; D is possibly TRBD1 (5 bases). The CDR3 loop spans 16 amino acids. With 6 bases removed from V and 3 bases from J, the gap between germline ends came to 19 bases. Per the germline V gene, CDR1 is SGHVS and CDR2 is FQNEAQ. CDR3 in amino acids: CASSKFQGVGTDTQYF. Written as DNA, the CDR3 is TGTGCCAGCAGTAAATTCCAAGGGGTGGGGACAGATACGCAGTATTTT.

The genes are TRBV6-5 and TRBJ1-1, with D unresolved. V was clipped by 5 bases and J by 6 bases, with 13 bases between them. Germline-derived CDR1 and CDR2 are MNHEY and SVGAGI. The CDR3 length is 13 residues. Here the CDR3 reads CASSRGSNAEAFF. The DNA of the CDR3 is TGTGCCAGCAGTCGGGGATCCAATGCTGAAGCTTTCTTT.